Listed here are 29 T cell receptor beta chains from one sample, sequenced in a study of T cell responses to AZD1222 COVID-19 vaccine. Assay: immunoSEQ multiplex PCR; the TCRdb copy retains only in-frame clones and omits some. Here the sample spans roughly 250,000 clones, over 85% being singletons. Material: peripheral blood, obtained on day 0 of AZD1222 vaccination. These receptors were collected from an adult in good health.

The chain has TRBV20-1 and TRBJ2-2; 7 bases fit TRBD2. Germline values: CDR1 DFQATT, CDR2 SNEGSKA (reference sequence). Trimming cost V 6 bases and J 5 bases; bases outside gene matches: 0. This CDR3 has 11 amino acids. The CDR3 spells CSAGGTGELFF. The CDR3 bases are TGCAGTGCCGGGGGGACCGGGGAGCTGTTTTTT.

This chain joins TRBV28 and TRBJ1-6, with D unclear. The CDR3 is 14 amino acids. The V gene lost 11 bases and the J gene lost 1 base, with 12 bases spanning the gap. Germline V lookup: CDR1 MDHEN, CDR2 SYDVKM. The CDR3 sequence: CAAAGGSYNSPLHF. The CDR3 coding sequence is TGTGCCGCGGCGGGAGGATCCTATAATTCACCCCTCCACTTT.

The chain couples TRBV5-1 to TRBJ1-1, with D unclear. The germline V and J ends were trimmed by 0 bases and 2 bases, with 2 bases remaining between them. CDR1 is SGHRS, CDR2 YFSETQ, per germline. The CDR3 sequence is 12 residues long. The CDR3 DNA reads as TGCGCCAGCAGCTTGGCAAACACTGAAGCTTTCTTT. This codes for CASSLANTEAFF.

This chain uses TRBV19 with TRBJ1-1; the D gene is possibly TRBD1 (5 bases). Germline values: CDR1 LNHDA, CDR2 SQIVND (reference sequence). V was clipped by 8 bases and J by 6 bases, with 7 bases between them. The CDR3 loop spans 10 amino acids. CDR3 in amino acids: CASGASEAFF. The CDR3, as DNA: TGTGCCAGTGGGGCCTCTGAAGCTTTCTTT.

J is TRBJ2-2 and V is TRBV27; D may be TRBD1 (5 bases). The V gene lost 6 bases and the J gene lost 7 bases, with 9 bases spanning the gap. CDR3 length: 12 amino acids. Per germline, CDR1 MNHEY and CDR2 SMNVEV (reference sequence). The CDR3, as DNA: TGTGCCAGCAGCCAGGGTGTCGGGGAGCTGTTTTTT. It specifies CASSQGVGELFF.

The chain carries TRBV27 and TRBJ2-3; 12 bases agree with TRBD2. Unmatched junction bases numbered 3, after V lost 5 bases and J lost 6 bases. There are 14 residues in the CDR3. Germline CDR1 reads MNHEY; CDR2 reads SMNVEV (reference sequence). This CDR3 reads CASSPGLAGDTQYF. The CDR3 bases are TGTGCCAGCAGTCCCGGACTAGCGGGGGATACGCAGTATTTT.

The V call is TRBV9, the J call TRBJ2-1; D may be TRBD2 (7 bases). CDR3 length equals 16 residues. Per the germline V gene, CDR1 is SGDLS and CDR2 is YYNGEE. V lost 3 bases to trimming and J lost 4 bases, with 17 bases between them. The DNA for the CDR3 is TGTGCCAGCAGCGAGGCCTTAGGGGGAGGGTACAATGAGCAGTTCTTC. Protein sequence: CASSEALGGGYNEQFF.

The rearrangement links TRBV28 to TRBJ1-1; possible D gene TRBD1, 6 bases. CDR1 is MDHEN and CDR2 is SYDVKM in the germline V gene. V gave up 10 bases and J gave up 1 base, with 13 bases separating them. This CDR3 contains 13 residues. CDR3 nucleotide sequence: TGTGCCATCACAGGGTCAGGGAACACTGAAGCTTTCTTT. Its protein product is CAITGSGNTEAFF.

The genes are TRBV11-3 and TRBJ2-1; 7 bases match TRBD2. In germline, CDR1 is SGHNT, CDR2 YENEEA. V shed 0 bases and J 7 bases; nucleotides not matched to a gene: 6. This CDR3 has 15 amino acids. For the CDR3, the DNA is TGTGCCAGCAGCTTAGATAGGGCTAGCGGAAATGAGCAGTTCTTC. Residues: CASSLDRASGNEQFF.

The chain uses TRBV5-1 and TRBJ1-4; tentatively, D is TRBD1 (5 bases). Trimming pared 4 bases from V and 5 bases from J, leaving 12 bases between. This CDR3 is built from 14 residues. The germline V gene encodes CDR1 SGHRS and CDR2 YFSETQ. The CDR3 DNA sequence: TGCGCCAGCAGCATGGGGGGGAAGAATGAAAAACTGTTTTTT. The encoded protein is CASSMGGKNEKLFF.

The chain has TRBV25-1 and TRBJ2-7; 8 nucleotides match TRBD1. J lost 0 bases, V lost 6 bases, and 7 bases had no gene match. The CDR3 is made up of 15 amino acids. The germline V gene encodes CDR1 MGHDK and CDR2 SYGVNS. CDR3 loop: CASSGTGLSSYEQYF. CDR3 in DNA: TGTGCCAGCAGCGGGACAGGACTAAGCTCCTACGAGCAGTACTTC.

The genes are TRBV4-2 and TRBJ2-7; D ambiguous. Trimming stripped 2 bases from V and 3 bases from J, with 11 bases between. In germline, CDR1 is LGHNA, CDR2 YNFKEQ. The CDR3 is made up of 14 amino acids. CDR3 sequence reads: CASSQTPLFYEQYF. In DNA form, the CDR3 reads TGTGCCAGCAGCCAAACGCCCCTCTTCTACGAGCAGTACTTC.

As DNA, the CDR3 is TGTGCCAGCAGCTTAGTGGGCACCGCCGCTGAAGCTTTCTTT. Translating it yields CASSLVGTAAEAFF. V is TRBV7-9 and J is TRBJ1-1; D gene uncertain. The CDR3 is made up of 14 amino acids. Germline values: CDR1 SEHNR, CDR2 FQNEAQ (reference sequence). Trimming pared 1 base from V and 6 bases from J, leaving 12 bases between.

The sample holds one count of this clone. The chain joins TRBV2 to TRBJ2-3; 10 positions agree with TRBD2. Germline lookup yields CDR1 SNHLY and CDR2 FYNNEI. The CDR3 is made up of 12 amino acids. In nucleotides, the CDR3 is TGTACTCTAGCGGGAGATAGTGATACGCAGTATTTT. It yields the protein CTLAGDSDTQYF.

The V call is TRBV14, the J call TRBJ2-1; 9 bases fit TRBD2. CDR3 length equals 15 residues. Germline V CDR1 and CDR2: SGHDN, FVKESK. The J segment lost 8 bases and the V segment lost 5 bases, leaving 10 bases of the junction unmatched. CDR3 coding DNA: TGTGCCAGCAGCTCCCCGGGACTAGCAATCTATGAGCAGTTCTTC. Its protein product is CASSSPGLAIYEQFF.

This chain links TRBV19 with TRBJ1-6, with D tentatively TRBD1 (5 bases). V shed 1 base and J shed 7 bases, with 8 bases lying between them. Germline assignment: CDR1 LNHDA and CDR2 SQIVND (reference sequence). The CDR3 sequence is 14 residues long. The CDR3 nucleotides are TGTGCCAGTAGTATAGGCGGGGGGAATTCACCCCTCCACTTT. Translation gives CASSIGGGNSPLHF.

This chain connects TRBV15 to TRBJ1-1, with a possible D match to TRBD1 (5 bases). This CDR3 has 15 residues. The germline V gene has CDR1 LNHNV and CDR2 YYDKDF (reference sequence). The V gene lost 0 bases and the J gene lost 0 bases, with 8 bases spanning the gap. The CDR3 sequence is CATSRDSGMNTEAFF. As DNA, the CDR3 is TGTGCCACCAGCAGAGATTCAGGGATGAACACTGAAGCTTTCTTT.

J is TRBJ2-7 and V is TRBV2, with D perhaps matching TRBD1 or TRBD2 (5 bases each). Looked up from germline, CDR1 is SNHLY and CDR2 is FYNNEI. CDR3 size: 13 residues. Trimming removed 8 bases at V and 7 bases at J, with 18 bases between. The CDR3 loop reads CASLRDGMGEQYF. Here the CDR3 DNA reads TGTGCCAGCCTCCGGGACGGGATGGGGGAGCAGTACTTC. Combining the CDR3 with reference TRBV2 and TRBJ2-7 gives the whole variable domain EPEVTQTPSHQVTQMGQEVILRCVPISNHLYFYWYRQILGQKVEFLVSFYNNEISEKSEIFDDQFSVERPDGSNFTLKIRSTKLEDSAMYFCASLRDGMGEQYFGPGTRLTVT.

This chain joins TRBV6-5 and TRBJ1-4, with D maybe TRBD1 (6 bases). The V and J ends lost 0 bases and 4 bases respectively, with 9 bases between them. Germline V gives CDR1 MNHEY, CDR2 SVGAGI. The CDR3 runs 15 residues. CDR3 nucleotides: TGTGCCAGCAGTTACTCGAGGGGGGTTAATGAAAAACTGTTTTTT. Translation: CASSYSRGVNEKLFF.

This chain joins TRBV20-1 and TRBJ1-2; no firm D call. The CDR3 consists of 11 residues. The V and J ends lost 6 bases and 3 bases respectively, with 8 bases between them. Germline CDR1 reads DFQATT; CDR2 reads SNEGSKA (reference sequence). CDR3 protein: CSAPDYYGYTF. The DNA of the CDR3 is TGCAGTGCGCCGGACTACTATGGCTACACCTTC.

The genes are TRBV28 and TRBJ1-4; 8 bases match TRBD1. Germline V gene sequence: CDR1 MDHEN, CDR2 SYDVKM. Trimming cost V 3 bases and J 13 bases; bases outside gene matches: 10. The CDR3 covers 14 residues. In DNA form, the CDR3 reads TGTGCCAGCAGTTTTCAGGGGGCCCTAAGGAGACTGTTTTTT. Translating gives CASSFQGALRRLFF.

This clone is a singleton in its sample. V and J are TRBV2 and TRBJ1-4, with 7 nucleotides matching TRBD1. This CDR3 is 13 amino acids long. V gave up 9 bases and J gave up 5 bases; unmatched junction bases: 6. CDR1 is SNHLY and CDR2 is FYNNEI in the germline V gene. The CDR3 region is CASTGTENEKLFF. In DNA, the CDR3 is TGTGCCAGTACCGGGACAGAAAATGAAAAACTGTTTTTT.

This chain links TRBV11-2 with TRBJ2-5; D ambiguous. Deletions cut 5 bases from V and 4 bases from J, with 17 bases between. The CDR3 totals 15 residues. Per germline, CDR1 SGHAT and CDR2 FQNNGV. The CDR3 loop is CASSRLGALRETQYF. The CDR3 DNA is TGTGCCAGCAGCCGTTTGGGTGCCCTACGAGAGACCCAGTACTTC.

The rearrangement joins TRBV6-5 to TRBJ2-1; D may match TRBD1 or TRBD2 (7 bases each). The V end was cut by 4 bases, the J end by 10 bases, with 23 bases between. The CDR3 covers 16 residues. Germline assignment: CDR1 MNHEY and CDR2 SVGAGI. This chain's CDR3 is CASSFLAALQGEEQFF. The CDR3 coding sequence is TGTGCCAGCAGTTTCCTAGCGGCCCTCCAGGGGGAGGAGCAGTTCTTC.

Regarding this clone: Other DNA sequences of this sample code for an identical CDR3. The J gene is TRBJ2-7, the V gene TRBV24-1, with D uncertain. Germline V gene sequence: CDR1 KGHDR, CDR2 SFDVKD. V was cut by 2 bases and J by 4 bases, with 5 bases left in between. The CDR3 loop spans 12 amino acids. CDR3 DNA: TGTGCCACCAGTGATTCTAGTTACGAGCAGTACTTC. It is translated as CATSDSSYEQYF.

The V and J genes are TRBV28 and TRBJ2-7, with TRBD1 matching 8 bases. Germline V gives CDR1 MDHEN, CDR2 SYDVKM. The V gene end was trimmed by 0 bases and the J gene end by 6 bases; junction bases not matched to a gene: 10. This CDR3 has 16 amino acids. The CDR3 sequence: CASSLWSQGARGEQYF. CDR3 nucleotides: TGTGCCAGCAGTTTATGGAGTCAGGGGGCAAGGGGCGAGCAGTACTTC.

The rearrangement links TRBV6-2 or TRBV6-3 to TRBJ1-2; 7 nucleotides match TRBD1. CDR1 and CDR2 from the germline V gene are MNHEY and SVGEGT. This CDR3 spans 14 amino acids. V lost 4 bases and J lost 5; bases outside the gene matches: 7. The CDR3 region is CASSSTGSVYGYTF. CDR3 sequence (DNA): TGTGCCAGCAGTTCGACAGGGAGCGTGTATGGCTACACCTTC.

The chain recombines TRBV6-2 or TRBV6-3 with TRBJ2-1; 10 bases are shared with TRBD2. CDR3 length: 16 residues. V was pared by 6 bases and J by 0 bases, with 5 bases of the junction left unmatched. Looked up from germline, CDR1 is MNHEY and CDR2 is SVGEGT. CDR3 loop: CASSRTSGSSYNEQFF. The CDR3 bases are TGTGCCAGCAGCCGGACTAGCGGAAGCTCCTACAATGAGCAGTTCTTC.

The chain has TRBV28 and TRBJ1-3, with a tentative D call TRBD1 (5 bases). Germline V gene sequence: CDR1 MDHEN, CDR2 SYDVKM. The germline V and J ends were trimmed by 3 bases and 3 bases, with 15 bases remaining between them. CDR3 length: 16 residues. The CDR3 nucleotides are TGTGCCAGCAGTTTCGGGGCGTGGGACTATGGAAACACCATATATTTT. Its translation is CASSFGAWDYGNTIYF.